Listed below are T cell receptor beta chains from one sample, sequenced in a study of technical replicates of blood from a few donors. Sequenced by immunoSEQ multiplex PCR; TCRdb stores in-frame clones only, minus some. Of about 81,000 clones in the sample, roughly 77% are singletons; the top ten hold around 3.9%. The sequenced sample was PBMCs. The receptors were gathered from a human donor in good health. Some clones in this sample may be carry-over from other donors' samples. Each CDR3 is given with its conserved first and last residue. The order of the fields is J gene, V gene, clone size, D gene, CDR3 protein, CDR3 DNA. The D gene is left open where the match is weak. The listing skips clone size in some rows; elsewhere it reads once, few, many or a size class.

j_gene: TRBJ2-7
v_gene: TRBV30
abundance: -
d_gene: TRBD2
CDR3aa: CAWSVASGRLEQYF
CDR3nt: TGTGCCTGGAGTGTAGCTAGCGGGAGGTTAGAGCAGTACTTC

j_gene: TRBJ2-5
v_gene: TRBV7-3
abundance: -
d_gene: TRBD2
CDR3aa: CASSKLAGYF
CDR3nt: TGTGCCAGCAGCAAACTAGCGGGGTACTTC

j_gene: TRBJ2-2
v_gene: TRBV6-4
abundance: -
d_gene: TRBD2
CDR3aa: CASSVSGTTGELFF
CDR3nt: TGTGCCAGCAGCGTAAGCGGGACCACCGGGGAGCTGTTTTTT

j_gene: TRBJ1-1
v_gene: TRBV29-1
abundance: -
d_gene: TRBD1
CDR3aa: CSGAGTGTEAFF
CDR3nt: TGCAGCGGTGCCGGGACAGGAACCGAAGCTTTCTTT

j_gene: TRBJ1-1
v_gene: TRBV4-1
abundance: -
d_gene: -
CDR3aa: CASSFFLKRDMNTEAFF
CDR3nt: TGCGCCAGCAGCTTCTTCCTTAAGAGGGACATGAACACTGAAGCTTTCTTT

j_gene: TRBJ2-2
v_gene: TRBV5-4
abundance: -
d_gene: TRBD2
CDR3aa: CASRRGLAGRRDTGELFF
CDR3nt: TGTGCCAGCAGGAGGGGACTAGCGGGACGGAGGGACACCGGGGAGCTGTTTTTT

j_gene: TRBJ2-5
v_gene: TRBV4-1
abundance: -
d_gene: -
CDR3aa: CASSQEGGVQETQYF
CDR3nt: TGCGCCAGCAGCCAGGAGGGCGGGGTCCAAGAGACCCAGTACTTC

j_gene: TRBJ2-2
v_gene: TRBV7-6
abundance: -
d_gene: TRBD2
CDR3aa: CASSPSGSRYTGELFF
CDR3nt: TGTGCCAGCAGCCCAAGCGGGAGTCGCTACACCGGGGAGCTGTTTTTT

j_gene: TRBJ2-7
v_gene: TRBV7-6
abundance: -
d_gene: -
CDR3aa: CASSPGGGYEQYF
CDR3nt: TGTGCCAGCAGCCCAGGAGGCGGCTACGAGCAGTACTTC

j_gene: TRBJ2-1
v_gene: TRBV7-3
abundance: -
d_gene: -
CDR3aa: CASSLLAANNEQFF
CDR3nt: TGTGCCAGCAGCCTTCTGGCGGCCAACAATGAGCAGTTCTTC

j_gene: TRBJ1-1
v_gene: TRBV29-1
abundance: many
d_gene: -
CDR3aa: CSVGTPNTEAFF
CDR3nt: TGCAGCGTCGGGACACCTAACACTGAAGCTTTCTTT